The source of this T cell receptor beta chain is a study of T cells in Graves' hyperthyroidism and ophthalmopathy. The germline gives CDR1 SGHAT, CDR2 FQDESV (reference sequence). With 2 bases removed from V and 0 bases from J, the gap between germline ends came to 11 bases. The CDR3 length is 17 residues. Fresh peripheral blood, less than 11 ml of it, supplied the PBMCs. RNA transcripts provided the source from which TCR beta CDR3 regions were amplified. The study used the HTBI primer set for a first-round RT-PCR of the TCR CDR3. TCRdb used MiXCR to reprocess the multiplex PCR reads, holding one entry per CDR3 protein. Of 500,000 to 550,000 distinct CDR3 sequences listed, less than 25% were seen once; the top ten hold around 27%. This clonotype was counted a few times. Its target is unknown. Findings and caveats of the study: The majority of expanded thyroid clonotypes above 0.001 also appeared in blood.

The chain joins TRBV11-1 to TRBJ2-6; possibly TRBD2 for D (5 bases). The TCR originated in a man younger than 35 with Graves' hyperthyroidism. The sample taken for sequencing was blood. The CDR3 coding sequence is TGTGCCAGCAGCTTATCAGGACTGATCTCTGGGGCCAACGTCCTGACTTTC. Translation gives CASSLSGLISGANVLTF.